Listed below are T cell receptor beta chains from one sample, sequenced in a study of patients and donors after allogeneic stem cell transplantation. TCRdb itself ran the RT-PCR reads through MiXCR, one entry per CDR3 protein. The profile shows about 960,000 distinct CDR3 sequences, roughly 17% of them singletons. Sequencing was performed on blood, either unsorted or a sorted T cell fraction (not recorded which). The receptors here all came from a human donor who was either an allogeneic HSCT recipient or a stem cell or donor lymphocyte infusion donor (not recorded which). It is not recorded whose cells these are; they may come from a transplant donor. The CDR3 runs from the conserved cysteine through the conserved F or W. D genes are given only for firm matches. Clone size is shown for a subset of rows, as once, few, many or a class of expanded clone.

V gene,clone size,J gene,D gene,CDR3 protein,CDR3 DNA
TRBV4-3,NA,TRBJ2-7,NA,CASSQAGGASYEQYF,TGCGCCAGCAGCCAAGCGGGGGGCGCGAGTTACGAGCAGTACTTC
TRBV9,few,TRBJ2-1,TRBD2,CASSVATGLGYNEQFF,TGTGCCAGCAGCGTAGCTACGGGACTAGGTTATAATGAGCAGTTCTTC
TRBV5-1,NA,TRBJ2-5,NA,CASSSVSGRGETQYF,TGCGCCAGCAGCTCAGTGTCCGGACGGGGGGAGACCCAGTACTTC
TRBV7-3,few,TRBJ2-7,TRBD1,CASSFDRGLSDEQYF,TGTGCCAGCAGCTTCGACAGGGGCCTATCGGACGAGCAGTACTTC
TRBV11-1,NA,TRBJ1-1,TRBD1,CASSLLGQGARGLNTEAFF,TGTGCCAGCAGCTTATTGGGACAGGGGGCCAGGGGACTTAACACTGAAGCTTTCTTT
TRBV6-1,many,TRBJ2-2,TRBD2,CASSSSGGLGLGGELFF,TGTGCCAGCAGCTCCAGCGGGGGATTGGGATTGGGCGGGGAGCTGTTTTTT
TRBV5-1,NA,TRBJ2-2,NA,CASSFSRLANTGELFF,TGCGCCAGCAGCTTTTCCAGGTTGGCGAACACCGGGGAGCTGTTTTTT
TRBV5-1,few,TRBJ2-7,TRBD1,CASTYRQGRWEQYF,TGCGCCAGCACCTACAGACAGGGTAGGTGGGAGCAGTACTTC
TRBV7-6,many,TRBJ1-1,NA,CASSPRQAVNTEAFF,TGTGCCAGCAGCCCCCGACAGGCCGTGAACACTGAAGCTTTCTTT
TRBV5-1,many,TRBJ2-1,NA,CASSLARNNEQFF,TGTGCCAGCAGCTTAGCCAGAAACAATGAGCAGTTCTTC
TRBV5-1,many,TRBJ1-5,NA,CASSFPAERDQPQHF,TGCGCCAGCAGCTTTCCCGCAGAAAGGGATCAGCCCCAGCATTTT
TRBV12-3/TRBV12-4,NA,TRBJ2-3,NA,CASSLTLGDTQYF,TGTGCCAGCAGTTTGACTCTGGGTGATACGCAGTATTTT
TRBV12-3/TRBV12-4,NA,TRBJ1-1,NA,CASSSRTEGAFF,TGTGCCAGCAGTTCCCGGACAGAAGGAGCTTTCTTT
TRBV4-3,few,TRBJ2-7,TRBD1,CASSQEQDRGFSYEQYF,TGCGCCAGCAGCCAGGAACAGGACAGGGGATTCTCCTACGAGCAGTACTTC
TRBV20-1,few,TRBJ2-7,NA,CSASVKSVEQYF,TGCAGTGCTAGTGTGAAGTCCGTGGAGCAGTACTTC
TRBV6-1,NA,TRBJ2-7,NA,CASSHLEVPYEQYF,TGTGCCAGCAGCCATTTGGAGGTCCCCTACGAGCAGTACTTC
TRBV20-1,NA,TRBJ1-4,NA,CSARQGPEKLFF,TGCAGTGCTAGACAGGGACCTGAAAAACTGTTTTTT
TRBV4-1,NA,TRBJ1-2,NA,CASTPTGIYGYTF,TGCGCCAGCACTCCGACAGGAATCTATGGCTACACCTTC
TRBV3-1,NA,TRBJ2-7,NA,CASSQVVQPSSEQYF,TGTGCCAGCAGCCAAGTAGTACAGCCCTCCAGCGAGCAGTACTTC
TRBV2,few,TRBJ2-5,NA,CASSEAGTGATQETQYF,TGTGCCAGCAGTGAAGCCGGGACGGGGGCCACCCAAGAGACCCAGTACTTC
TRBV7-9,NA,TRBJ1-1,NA,CNWQNTEAFF,TGTAATTGGCAGAACACTGAAGCTTTCTTT
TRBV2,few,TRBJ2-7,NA,CASSDGFSYEQYF,TGTGCCAGCAGTGACGGATTTTCCTACGAGCAGTACTTC
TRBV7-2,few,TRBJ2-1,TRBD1,CASSSLGTGGSEQFF,TGTGCCAGCAGCTCTCTAGGGACAGGGGGCTCTGAGCAGTTCTTC
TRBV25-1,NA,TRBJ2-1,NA,CASSRMGSLNEQFF,TGTGCCAGCAGTCGGATGGGGTCCTTGAATGAGCAGTTCTTC
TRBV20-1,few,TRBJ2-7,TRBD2,CSARDVERGYYEQYF,TGCAGTGCTAGAGATGTGGAGCGGGGTTACTACGAGCAGTACTTC